This T cell receptor beta chain emerged from a study of response to subunit inactivated influenza vaccine. Findings and caveats of the study: Authors suggested few new T cells are recruited by each seasonal influenza vaccination.

One entry per CDR3 protein, called by TCRdb with MiXCR from the RT-PCR reads. The sample holds about 610,000 distinct CDR3 sequences, about 15% seen once. A few counts support this clonotype. Its antigen is not known. The receptor was isolated from a man aged 50 to 60 who received an inactivated influenza vaccine. The sequencing here drew on PBMCs from blood, taken approximately 13 days after vaccination.

The CDR3 is CSASNRDLGDTQYF. As DNA, the CDR3 is TGCAGTGCCTCGAACAGGGATTTGGGCGATACGCAGTATTTT. The V call is TRBV20-1, the J call TRBJ2-3; tentative D call: TRBD1 (6 bases). Germline V gene sequence: CDR1 DFQATT, CDR2 SNEGSKA (reference sequence). This CDR3 comprises 14 residues. V was trimmed by 6 bases and J by 6 bases, leaving 19 bases between them.